There are a few counts of the clone carrying this T cell receptor (beta chain). Its antigen is unknown. The data belong to a study of T cell repertoires in cytomegalovirus infection. As for the study in general: Based on public TCR beta signatures, there were indications of CMV infection and of a matching HLA type.

The CDR3 length is 16 residues. Looked up from germline, CDR1 is MDHEN and CDR2 is SYDVKM. Trimming took 5 bases from V and 2 from J, leaving 16 bases between them. Overall study findings and caveats: Ex vivo responses were dominated by HLA-C-restricted CMV-specific TCR beta clonotypes. Using cumulative public TCR beta family frequency, the authors identified those who carried CMV together with the relevant HLA.

TCRdb re-called the reads through MiXCR, storing one row per CDR3 protein. The repertoire holds fewer than 550,000 distinct CDR3 sequences, with approximately 10% as singletons. The chain carries TRBV28 and TRBJ1-5, with D tentatively TRBD1 (6 bases). Sequenced material: PBMCs. The receptor comes from a human donor in good health (CMV status not recorded). Some clones in this sample may be carry-over from other donors' samples. The CDR3 region is CASSRLTGYGNQPQHF. In nucleotides, the CDR3 is TGTGCCAGCAGTCGACTTACAGGGTATGGCAATCAGCCCCAGCATTTT. The full variable domain, completed using reference TRBV28 and TRBJ1-5, is DVKVTQSSRYLVKRTGEKVFLECVQDMDHENMFWYRQDPGLGLRLIYFSYDVKMKEKGDIPEGYSVSREKKERFSLILESASTNQTSMYLCASSRLTGYGNQPQHFGDGTRLSIL.